The present TCR beta chain was sequenced within a study of CD8 T cells in Susac syndrome. Whole-study findings and limits: Only a relatively small number of individuals were included in the TCR sequencing and HLA analysis.

RNA amounts of about 0.5 to 1 ug underwent reverse transcription with random hexamers. It was immunoSEQ multiplex PCR that amplified TCR beta CDR3 across 54 Vbeta and 13 Jbeta. TCRdb ran MiXCR on the immunoSEQ multiplex PCR reads and lists one entry per CDR3 protein. The table records around 200,000 distinct CDR3 sequences, around 95% of them present only once. Sequencing of TCR beta covered CD8+ and CD4+ T cells obtained from blood. TEMRA cells were enriched by FACS, and CD4+ and CD8+ T cells were negatively isolated. Remarks on this clonotype: The target antigen is unknown.

V was pared by 3 bases and J by 7 bases, with 9 bases of the junction left unmatched. Looked up from germline, CDR1 is SGHNT and CDR2 is YYREEE (reference sequence). CDR3 size: 15 residues. The source material was CD4+ T cells from PBMCs. The sequence was obtained from a human donor in good health. The chain combines TRBV5-4 with TRBJ2-2; 7 nucleotides line up with TRBD1. The CDR3 region has the DNA TGTGCCAGCAGCTCCAGACAGGGTACAGACGGGGAGCTGTTTTTT. This translates into CASSSRQGTDGELFF.